This T cell receptor (beta chain) was identified during a study of blood T cell repertoires in COVID-19. Study context: Both acute and convalescent COVID-19 samples were obtained from the United States, Italy and Spain. Nucleic acid was either cDNA or gDNA, and it came from T cells, B-cell-depleted T cells, or PBMCs.

Measured with immunoSEQ multiplex PCR; TCRdb has only the in-frame clones, and not every one. The table shows about 190,000 clones, with 70% to 80% occurring only once. Recovery among Cohort 3 donors was established by two negative PCRs, clearance, or symptom resolution. The CDR3 extends over 13 amino acids. Trimming took off 5 bases at V and 2 bases at J, with 9 bases between the two ends. The germline CDR1 and CDR2 sequences are SGHNT and YENEEA. This chain connects TRBV11-3 to TRBJ1-1, with D unresolved. The sequence derives from a woman between 50 and 59 years old who had recovered from COVID-19. The material sequenced was PBMCs or T cells enriched from blood (not recorded which). CDR3 sequence (DNA): TGTGCCAGCAGCCCGAGCCCAAACACTGAAGCTTTCTTT. Translation: CASSPSPNTEAFF.